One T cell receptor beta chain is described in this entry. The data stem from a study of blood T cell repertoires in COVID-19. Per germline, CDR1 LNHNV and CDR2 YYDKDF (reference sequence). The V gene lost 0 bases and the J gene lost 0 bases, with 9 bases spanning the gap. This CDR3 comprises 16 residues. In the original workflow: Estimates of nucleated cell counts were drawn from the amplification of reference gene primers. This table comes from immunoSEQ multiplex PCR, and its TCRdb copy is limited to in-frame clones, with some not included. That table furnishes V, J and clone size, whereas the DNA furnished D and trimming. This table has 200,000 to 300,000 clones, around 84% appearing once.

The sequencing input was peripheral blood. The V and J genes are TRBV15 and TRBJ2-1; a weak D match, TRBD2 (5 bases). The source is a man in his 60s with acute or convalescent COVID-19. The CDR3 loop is CATSRDRGSSYNEQFF. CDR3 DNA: TGTGCCACCAGCAGAGATAGAGGGAGCTCCTACAATGAGCAGTTCTTC.